The following is a T cell receptor beta chain sequence with its context. The antigen is unknown. It was with 60 Vbeta and 13 Jbeta primers that the PCR ran. Assay: immunoSEQ multiplex PCR; the TCRdb copy retains only in-frame clones and omits some. The profile shows about 100,000 clones, roughly 69% of them singletons. From germline, CDR1 is MNHEY and CDR2 SVGAGI. The CDR3 has 14 residues. The sample originates from a study of cytomegalovirus exposure and HLA in healthy donors. Study at large: There were 90 million to 130 million unique TCR beta sequences, drawn from approximately 180 million T cells, in an earlier analysis.

Broader study findings: Sequencing probably produced one cluster of sequence variants that were highly shared. In a later analysis, TCR beta V- and J-gene trimming showed a link to a missense DCLRE1C variant. Data from an earlier analysis indicated that most TCR beta V segments were productive either about 90% or about 30% of the time.

The clonotype comes from a man in his thirties or forties in good health and CMV-seropositive. The source material was PBMCs. V is TRBV6-5 and J is TRBJ2-5, with 8 bases aligning to TRBD1. The J call may be faulty, since TRBJ2-7 better matches the DNA end. For the CDR3, the DNA is TGTGCCAGCAACGAGTACAGGGGGTCCTACGAGCAGTACTTC. Translating gives CASNEYRGSYEQYF.